Presented here are 12 T cell receptor beta chains from one specimen sequenced in a study of CD8+ T cells in alopecia areata. Investigators isolated RNA and reverse transcribed it into cDNA to act as the sequencing template. Method: immunoSEQ multiplex PCR; TCRdb's copy keeps in-frame clones and lacks some. The sample lists approximately 59,000 clones; about half were seen once. The sample consisted of CD8+ T cells sorted from blood, taken at week 0. The receptors come from a human donor with alopecia areata.

This chain connects TRBV9 to TRBJ2-5; 12 nucleotides line up with TRBD2. V was clipped by 3 bases and J by 10 bases; unmatched bases: 4. This CDR3 is 13 amino acids long. Germline CDR1 SGDLS, CDR2 YYNGEE. The CDR3 loop reads CASSDRLAGDQYF. CDR3 sequence (DNA): TGTGCCAGCAGCGATCGACTAGCGGGGGACCAGTACTTC.

This clone appeared a few times. This chain uses TRBV29-1 with TRBJ2-7; 13 bases align to TRBD2. V shed 4 bases and J 2 bases; nucleotides not matched to a gene: 5. The CDR3 is 15 residues long. Germline V gives CDR1 SQVTM, CDR2 ANQGSEA. CDR3 region: CSVGGGLAGPYEQYF. CDR3 DNA: TGCAGCGTTGGGGGGGGACTAGCGGGACCCTACGAGCAGTACTTC.

The rearrangement uses TRBV9 and TRBJ2-1, with 14 bases fitting TRBD2. This CDR3 contains 16 residues. Per germline, CDR1 SGDLS and CDR2 YYNGEE. V shed 1 base and J 12 bases; nucleotides not matched to a gene: 9. In DNA, the CDR3 is TGTGCCAGCAGCGTAATTCAGGGACTAGCGGGAGATCGGCAGTTCTTC. This sequence encodes CASSVIQGLAGDRQFF.

V and J are TRBV7-2 and TRBJ2-7; D uncertain. Deletions cut 0 bases from V and 3 bases from J, with 18 bases between. The CDR3 runs to 17 residues. Germline V gives CDR1 SGHTA, CDR2 FQGNSA. The CDR3 loop is CASSLALASVGYYEQYF. CDR3 DNA sequence: TGTGCCAGCAGCTTAGCATTGGCGTCAGTTGGCTACTACGAGCAGTACTTC.

A single count supports this clone. The gene calls are TRBV9 and TRBJ2-2; no clear D gene. CDR1 is SGDLS and CDR2 is YYNGEE in the germline V gene. This CDR3 has 13 residues. Trimming stripped 4 bases from V and 2 bases from J, with 6 bases between. CDR3 sequence reads: CASSQVNTGELFF. CDR3 DNA: TGTGCCAGCAGCCAAGTAAACACCGGGGAGCTGTTTTTT.

The sample holds a few counts of this clone. The V call is TRBV30, the J call TRBJ2-1; D gene uncertain. This CDR3 comprises 12 residues. Trimming stripped 4 bases from V and 4 bases from J, with 8 bases between. Germline lookup yields CDR1 GTSNPN and CDR2 SVGIG (reference sequence). The CDR3 coding sequence is TGTGCCTGGATGGGAACTTACAATGAGCAGTTCTTC. Translated: CAWMGTYNEQFF.

In this sample, this clone turned up a few times. V and J are TRBV29-1 and TRBJ2-7, with D possibly being TRBD2 (7 bases). Germline CDR1 reads SQVTM; CDR2 reads ANQGSEA. V dropped 7 bases and J dropped 2 bases, with 21 bases sitting between them. CDR3 length: 15 amino acids. CDR3 amino acids: CSAGGRRGTTYEQYF. CDR3 coding DNA: TGCAGCGCCGGGGGGCGGCGGGGGACAACCTACGAGCAGTACTTC.

This chain connects TRBV6-1 to TRBJ1-4; D is undetermined. The CDR3 runs 13 residues. Trimming stripped 3 bases from V and 8 bases from J, with 10 bases between. Germline CDR1 MNHNS, CDR2 SASEGT. The CDR3 DNA sequence: TGTGCCAGCAGTGATGCCGCTAGAGAAAAACTGTTTTTT. It specifies CASSDAAREKLFF.

The chain is built from TRBV6-1 and TRBJ2-7; D possibly corresponds to TRBD1 (6 bases). Trimming cost V 3 bases and J 2 bases, with 17 bases left between them. This CDR3 is built from 16 residues. Germline values: CDR1 MNHNS, CDR2 SASEGT. This CDR3 reads CASSEVYPEGAYEQYF. The DNA for the CDR3 is TGTGCCAGCAGTGAGGTCTACCCTGAGGGGGCCTACGAGCAGTACTTC.

The chain recombines TRBV30 with TRBJ2-7; no reliable D call. V was clipped by 1 base and J by 1 base, with 8 bases between them. Germline V gene sequence: CDR1 GTSNPN, CDR2 SVGIG (reference sequence). This CDR3 has 13 amino acids. As DNA, the CDR3 is TGTGCCTGGAGTGACCGGAAGTCCTACGAGCAGTACTTC. Translated: CAWSDRKSYEQYF.

This clone was picked up one time. This sample includes further DNA sequences coding for the same CDR3. The V and J genes are TRBV7-9 and TRBJ2-7; D call uncertain. The CDR3 totals 12 residues. Trimming left V 5 bases short and J 2 bases short, with 7 bases between. The germline V gene encodes CDR1 SEHNR and CDR2 FQNEAQ (reference sequence). The CDR3 DNA sequence: TGTGCCAGCAGCACCGGACCCTACGAGCAGTACTTC. Its protein product is CASSTGPYEQYF.

V gene TRBV7-9 combines with J gene TRBJ2-2; TRBD1 matches at 7 bases. Per the germline V gene, CDR1 is SEHNR and CDR2 is FQNEAQ (reference sequence). The CDR3 is 15 residues long. V lost 3 bases to trimming and J lost 1 base; unmatched junction nucleotides: 2. This CDR3 is CASSFWTGNTGELFF. CDR3 sequence (DNA): TGTGCCAGCAGCTTTTGGACAGGGAACACCGGGGAGCTGTTTTTT.